Sequencing of this T cell receptor (beta chain) was carried out in a study of blood T cell repertoires in COVID-19. Across the study: Donors in the United States, Italy and Spain gave samples during acute or convalescent COVID-19. The cDNA or gDNA used as material had been derived from T cells, B-cell-depleted T cells, or PBMCs.

The sample holds a few counts of this clone. Germline values: CDR1 SEHNR, CDR2 FQNEAQ (reference sequence). V lost 1 base and J lost 7, with 16 bases in between. The CDR3 contains 15 residues. Original data processing: Reference gene primers were amplified, and this amplification served to estimate nucleated cell counts. TCRdb's table, derived via immunoSEQ multiplex PCR, lists solely in-frame clones and lacks some. The DNA gave D and trimming, while V, J and clone size come from that table. In the table there are over 90,000 clones, over 75% of which are singletons. The sample consisted of peripheral blood. This chain joins TRBV7-9 and TRBJ1-2; weak D call: TRBD1 (6 bases). The sequence derives from a man aged 50 to 59 with acute or convalescent COVID-19. The CDR3 region is CASSLVAGDGVGYTF. CDR3 bases: TGTGCCAGCAGCTTAGTGGCAGGGGACGGGGTTGGCTACACCTTC.